This TCR beta chain originates from a study of blood T cell repertoires in COVID-19. Study background: PBMCs, B-cell-depleted T cells, or T cells were the source of the cDNA or gDNA that made up the material.

Here immunoSEQ multiplex PCR was the method, and the copy in TCRdb shows in-frame clones only, minus some. This sample carries under 200,000 clones, around 88% of them seen once, and the ten largest clones take around 19%. Trimming pared 1 base from V and 6 bases from J, leaving 29 bases between. The length of the CDR3 is 20 residues. Germline CDR1 SGHTA, CDR2 FQGTGA. This sequence joins TRBV7-3 and TRBJ2-3, with D possibly TRBD1 on 7 matching bases. This TCR was recovered from a woman in her 70s who had recovered from COVID-19. Material: peripheral blood. CDR3 DNA: TGTGCCAGCAGCTTAATAGGTGGAAGTAGCGGAGGCTCCAGGGGGGATACGCAGTATTTT. Residues: CASSLIGGSSGGSRGDTQYF.